The next 22 T cell receptor beta chains were all read from a single sample in a study of OX40 agonist ivuxolimab in advanced cancers. Here immunoSEQ multiplex PCR was the method, and the copy in TCRdb shows in-frame clones only, minus some. The repertoire holds 68,000 or so clones, with about nine tenths as singletons. The sample was CD4+ or CD8+ T cells sorted from blood, taken in a trial of the OX40 agonist ivuxolimab. These receptors were taken from an adult with an advanced solid tumor such as melanoma, head and neck, liver or kidney cancer.

The chain carries TRBV9 and TRBJ2-2; 10 bases map to TRBD2. This CDR3 spans 16 amino acids. Trimming cost V 3 bases and J 4 bases; bases outside gene matches: 6. The V gene's germline CDR1 is SGDLS and CDR2 YYNGEE. The CDR3 here is CASSGLAGAITGELFF. The CDR3, as DNA: TGTGCCAGCAGCGGTCTAGCGGGGGCAATCACCGGGGAGCTGTTTTTT.

As to this clone: A junction end diverges from the germline sequence, so it may reflect a read error. The rearrangement joins TRBV7-7 to TRBJ2-5; TRBD1 aligns across 7 bases. The germline CDR1 and CDR2 sequences are SSHAT and FNYEAQ (reference sequence). The CDR3 sequence is 14 residues long. DNA for the CDR3: TGTGCTAGCAGCTCTGGGACAGATCAAGAGACCCAGTACTTC. The encoded protein is CASSSGTDQETQYF.

The genes are TRBV6-5 and TRBJ1-1; 10 bases are shared with TRBD1. CDR3 length: 14 amino acids. Trimming removed 4 bases from V and 5 bases from J; junction bases left unmatched: 4. Looked up from germline, CDR1 is MNHEY and CDR2 is SVGAGI. The CDR3 bases are TGTGCCAGCAGTTTTGACAGGGGGCGAACTGAAGCTTTCTTT. It encodes CASSFDRGRTEAFF.

The chain uses TRBV6-1 and TRBJ1-5; the match to TRBD1 covers 7 bases. The CDR3 is made up of 15 amino acids. V was clipped by 1 base and J by 4 bases; unmatched bases: 4. The germline CDR1 and CDR2 sequences are MNHNS and SASEGT. The CDR3 bases are TGTGCCAGCAGTGAAGGGACAGGCTTTAATCAGCCCCAGCATTTT. Encoded protein: CASSEGTGFNQPQHF.

The chain couples TRBV9 to TRBJ1-1, with D uncertain. Germline CDR1 is SGDLS and CDR2 is YYNGEE. V gave up 0 bases and J gave up 5 bases, with 14 bases separating them. This CDR3 comprises 15 residues. The CDR3 DNA is TGTGCCAGCAGCGTAGACGGGGATGTGGGGACTGAAGCTTTCTTT. Protein: CASSVDGDVGTEAFF.

This chain uses TRBV15 with TRBJ1-4; 8 nucleotides agree with TRBD1. Germline V gives CDR1 LNHNV, CDR2 YYDKDF (reference sequence). CDR3 length equals 15 residues. Unmatched junction bases numbered 7, after V lost 3 bases and J lost 7 bases. The CDR3 coding sequence is TGTGCCACCAGCAGGTCATCGACAGGGGCTGAAAAACTGTTTTTT. This gives the protein CATSRSSTGAEKLFF.

The sample holds a few counts of this clone. The rearrangement joins TRBV7-2 to TRBJ1-2; D uncertain. Trimming pared 5 bases from V and 6 bases from J, leaving 22 bases between. CDR3 length: 16 amino acids. Per the germline V gene, CDR1 is SGHTA and CDR2 is FQGNSA. The CDR3 DNA is TGTGCCAGCAGCCTCCGGACCCTCCGGCCTTCGGATGGCTACACCTTC. Protein sequence: CASSLRTLRPSDGYTF. The full variable domain, completed using reference TRBV7-2 and TRBJ1-2, is GAGVSQSPSNKVTEKGKDVELRCDPISGHTALYWYRQSLGQGLEFLIYFQGNSAPDKSGLPSDRFSAERTGGSVSTLTIQRTQQEDSAVYLCASSLRTLRPSDGYTFGSGTRLTVV.

V and J are TRBV30 and TRBJ1-2; D may be TRBD1 (5 bases). Germline lookup yields CDR1 GTSNPN and CDR2 SVGIG (reference sequence). The germline V and J ends were trimmed by 0 bases and 5 bases, with 7 bases remaining between them. The CDR3 runs to 12 residues. DNA of the CDR3: TGTGCCTGGAGTGTAGACAGTTATGGCTACACCTTC. Its protein product is CAWSVDSYGYTF.

The chain is built from TRBV6-1 and TRBJ1-2; D not certain. CDR3 size: 13 residues. Trimming pared 3 bases from V and 4 bases from J, leaving 9 bases between. Germline CDR1 and CDR2: MNHNS and SASEGT. CDR3 sequence reads: CASSEPETYGYTF. The CDR3 DNA is TGTGCCAGCAGTGAGCCAGAGACCTATGGCTACACCTTC.

The V and J genes are TRBV12-5 and TRBJ1-5, with TRBD1 matching over 7 bases. The CDR3 runs to 15 residues. Germline lookup yields CDR1 LGHNT and CDR2 FRNRAP. V gave up 6 bases and J gave up 6 bases; unmatched junction bases: 11. The CDR3 region is CASGLSDRAGQPQHF. The CDR3 DNA sequence: TGTGCTAGTGGACTTTCCGACAGGGCAGGTCAGCCCCAGCATTTT. Filled out from reference TRBV12-5 and TRBJ1-5, the complete variable domain reads DARVTQTPRHKVTEMGQEVTMRCQPILGHNTVFWYRQTMMQGLELLAYFRNRAPLDDSGMPKDRFSAEMPDATLATLKIQPSEPRDSAVYFCASGLSDRAGQPQHFGDGTRLSIL.

The V call is TRBV19, the J call TRBJ2-2, with D tentatively TRBD1 or TRBD2 (5 bases each). V gave up 4 bases and J gave up 4 bases, with 13 bases separating them. The germline gives CDR1 LNHDA, CDR2 SQIVND (reference sequence). This CDR3 is built from 15 residues. CDR3 loop: CASSTGTSRTGELFF. CDR3 nucleotides: TGTGCCAGTAGTACAGGGACGAGTCGCACCGGGGAGCTGTTTTTT.

This chain's CDR3 is CASSPFTGDTEAFF. The CDR3 nucleotides are TGTGCCAGCAGCCCGTTTACAGGGGACACTGAAGCTTTCTTT. The rearrangement joins TRBV7-8 to TRBJ1-1; the match to TRBD1 covers 7 bases. Germline CDR1 is SGHVS and CDR2 is FQNEAQ. Unmatched junction bases numbered 6, after V lost 5 bases and J lost 3 bases. The CDR3 spans 14 residues.

V usage is TRBV4-3 and J usage is TRBJ2-3; perhaps TRBD2 as D (5 bases). CDR1 is LGHNA and CDR2 is YSLEER in the germline V gene. This CDR3 has 15 amino acids. V gave up 0 bases and J gave up 5 bases, with 12 bases separating them. The CDR3 spells CASSQDTGKGDTQYF. CDR3 nucleotide sequence: TGCGCCAGCAGCCAAGATACGGGGAAGGGAGATACGCAGTATTTT.

This chain's CDR3 is CAISESPGADQPQHF. CDR3 coding DNA: TGTGCCATCAGTGAGTCTCCAGGGGCCGATCAGCCCCAGCATTTT. This chain connects TRBV10-3 to TRBJ1-5, with a possible D match to TRBD1 (6 bases). Per germline, CDR1 ENHRY and CDR2 SYGVKD. The CDR3 has 15 residues. The V gene lost 0 bases and the J gene lost 5 bases, with 11 bases spanning the gap.

V is TRBV5-1 and J is TRBJ1-3; 8 nucleotides match TRBD1. The length of the CDR3 is 16 residues. Looked up from germline, CDR1 is SGHRS and CDR2 is YFSETQ. V lost 1 base, J lost 4 bases, and 7 bases stayed unmatched. The CDR3, as DNA: TGCGCCAGCAGCTTGTCGGGACAGGCGGCGGGAAACACCATATATTTT. This translates into CASSLSGQAAGNTIYF. Full variable domain (outside the CDR3, taken from reference TRBV5-1 and TRBJ1-3): KAGVTQTPRYLIKTRGQQVTLSCSPISGHRSVSWYQQTPGQGLQFLFEYFSETQRNKGNFPGRFSGRQFSNSRSEMNVSTLELGDSALYLCASSLSGQAAGNTIYFGEGSWLTVV.

The V and J genes are TRBV5-4 and TRBJ1-1; D is undetermined. Trimming shortened V by 4 bases and J by 1 base, and 17 bases separated the two germline ends. From germline, CDR1 is SGHNT and CDR2 YYREEE (reference sequence). There are 16 residues in the CDR3. As DNA, the CDR3 is TGTGCCAGCAGCCCAAGACGCCAGGTAGCGAACACTGAAGCTTTCTTT. Translating gives CASSPRRQVANTEAFF.

This chain connects TRBV18 to TRBJ2-7; 8 bases are a match to TRBD1. The length of the CDR3 is 14 residues. Trimming took 2 bases from V and 2 from J; bases not matched to a gene: 2. Germline CDR1 and CDR2: KGHSH and LQKENI. For the CDR3, the DNA is TGTGCCAGCTCACCAACACAGGGGGCCTACGAGCAGTACTTC. As protein: CASSPTQGAYEQYF.

The J gene is TRBJ1-6, the V gene TRBV7-3; no definite D call. CDR1 is SGHTA, CDR2 FQGTGA, per germline. The CDR3 covers 15 residues. Trimming took 5 bases from V and 7 from J, leaving 15 bases between them. CDR3 in amino acids: CASSLLARNNSPLHF. The CDR3 bases are TGTGCCAGCAGCCTCCTTGCGAGAAACAATTCACCCCTCCACTTT.

J is TRBJ2-4 and V is TRBV19, with D possibly TRBD1 on 5 matching bases. In germline, CDR1 is LNHDA, CDR2 SQIVND (reference sequence). This CDR3 region has 16 residues. V gave up 1 base and J gave up 0 bases, with 10 bases separating them. The CDR3 DNA reads as TGTGCCAGTAGTATAGCACAGGAAGTAGCCAAAAACATTCAGTACTTC. This encodes CASSIAQEVAKNIQYF.

V is TRBV2 and J is TRBJ1-3; no definite D call. The germline gives CDR1 SNHLY, CDR2 FYNNEI. The CDR3 runs to 16 residues. Trimming cost V 0 bases and J 3 bases, with 12 bases left between them. In DNA, the CDR3 is TGTGCCAGCAGTGAAGCGGGCGGGGAAGGTGGAAACACCATATATTTT. Translated, it gives CASSEAGGEGGNTIYF.

Regarding this clone: Other DNA sequences of this sample code for an identical CDR3. The CDR3 nucleotides read TGCGCCAGCAGCTTGCAGGAGACCCAGTACTTC. Translating gives CASSLQETQYF. The rearrangement uses TRBV5-1 and TRBJ2-5, with D hard to call. The CDR3 is 11 amino acids. Germline CDR1 and CDR2: SGHRS and YFSETQ. Trimming pared 1 base from V and 5 bases from J, leaving 3 bases between.

On this clone itself: Relative to the germline gene, one junction end is altered; a read error may explain this. This chain joins TRBV2 and TRBJ2-1; D gene unclear. The CDR3 is made up of 11 amino acids. Looked up from germline, CDR1 is SNHLY and CDR2 is FYNNEI. CDR3 coding DNA: TGTGCCAGCAGGGACGCGACGGCAACGGTCTTC. Protein sequence: CASRDATATVF.